This T cell receptor (beta chain) was obtained from a study of OX40 agonist ivuxolimab in advanced cancers. Looking at the study overall: The patients' treatment was ivuxolimab, an agonistic anti-OX40 (CD134) antibody. Three dose-escalation patients had partial responses: one with hepatocellular carcinoma and two with cutaneous melanoma.

Produced via immunoSEQ multiplex PCR; TCRdb's table is partial and in-frame only. The repertoire has 69,000 or so clones, about four fifths of them found once; the top ten carry more than 6.5%. Patients had blood sampled at baseline and again on cycle 4 day 1 and cycle 7 day 1. V was cut by 1 base and J by 15 bases, with 13 bases left in between. CDR3 size: 12 residues. CDR1 is MDHEN, CDR2 SYDVKM, per germline. The clonotype was recovered from an adult with an advanced solid tumor such as melanoma, head and neck, liver or kidney cancer. This chain joins TRBV28 and TRBJ1-5; D is unresolved. This sample comprised CD4+ or CD8+ T cells sorted from blood, obtained in a trial of the OX40 agonist ivuxolimab. CDR3 amino acids: CASSLLGRSPHF. The CDR3, as DNA: TGTGCCAGCAGTTTATTAGGGAGATCCCCGCATTTT. Full variable domain (rest looked up from reference TRBV28 and TRBJ1-5): DVKVTQSSRYLVKRTGEKVFLECVQDMDHENMFWYRQDPGLGLRLIYFSYDVKMKEKGDIPEGYSVSREKKERFSLILESASTNQTSMYLCASSLLGRSPHFGDGTRLSIL.